The 32 T cell receptor beta chains reported below all come from one sample, sequenced in a study of blood T cell repertoires in COVID-19. Data came from immunoSEQ multiplex PCR; TCRdb stores just in-frame clones and leaves some out. The table records about 110,000 clones, about two thirds of them present only once. Input material: peripheral blood. The receptors derive from a woman in her 40s with acute or convalescent COVID-19.

V usage is TRBV3-1 (or the pseudogene TRBV3-2) and J usage is TRBJ2-7, with 8 bases that match TRBD2. The CDR3 consists of 13 residues. CDR1 and CDR2 from the germline V gene are LGHDT and YNNKEL (reference sequence). V was pared by 2 bases and J by 7 bases, with 4 bases of the junction left unmatched. The CDR3 sequence: CASSQSPGGEQYF. CDR3 coding DNA: TGTGCCAGCAGCCAAAGTCCGGGGGGGGAGCAGTACTTC.

The rearrangement links TRBV28 to TRBJ1-4, with D uncertain. Germline V gene data show CDR1 as MDHEN and CDR2 as SYDVKM. Trimming left V 7 bases short and J 5 bases short, with 11 bases between. This CDR3 is 13 amino acids long. The CDR3 DNA reads TGTGCCAGCACCCCCGGGAGGAATGAAAAACTGTTTTTT. Its translation: CASTPGRNEKLFF.

This rearrangement joins TRBV6-2 or TRBV6-3 to TRBJ2-7; 9 positions match TRBD1. This CDR3 region has 14 residues. Germline CDR1 MNHEY, CDR2 SVGEGT. With V trimmed by 5 bases and J by 2 bases, 4 bases remained unmatched. CDR3 sequence: CASSRQGGTYEQYF. CDR3 bases: TGTGCCAGCAGTCGACAGGGGGGGACCTACGAGCAGTACTTC.

The chain uses TRBV27 and TRBJ2-1, with 13 nucleotides matching TRBD2. Germline V gene data show CDR1 as MNHEY and CDR2 as SMNVEV (reference sequence). The CDR3 runs 16 residues. V was clipped by 5 bases and J by 7 bases; unmatched bases: 8. CDR3 sequence reads: CASSPGTSGGANEQFF. As DNA, the CDR3 is TGTGCCAGCAGTCCAGGAACTAGCGGGGGGGCGAATGAGCAGTTCTTC.

Only a few counts were recorded for this clone. CDR3 amino acids: CASSSGVTQPQHF. For the CDR3, the DNA is TGTGCCAGCAGTTCAGGGGTTACTCAGCCCCAGCATTTT. V gene TRBV2 combines with J gene TRBJ1-5, with D possibly matching TRBD1 (6 bases). The germline V and J ends were trimmed by 5 bases and 6 bases, with 11 bases remaining between them. The CDR3 length is 13 residues. Germline assignment: CDR1 SNHLY and CDR2 FYNNEI.

V and J are TRBV28 and TRBJ1-1, with D perhaps matching TRBD1 (6 bases). CDR3 length equals 13 residues. CDR1 and CDR2 (germline): MDHEN, SYDVKM. Trimming stripped 6 bases from V and 0 bases from J, with 8 bases between. CDR3 protein: CASRDRLNTEAFF. CDR3 nucleotides: TGTGCCAGCAGGGACAGATTGAACACTGAAGCTTTCTTT.

V gene TRBV27 combines with J gene TRBJ2-3; 9 nucleotides agree with TRBD2. J was trimmed by 2 bases and V by 5 bases; bases with no gene match: 8. CDR1 is MNHEY, CDR2 SMNVEV, per germline (reference sequence). The CDR3 loop spans 16 amino acids. The CDR3 loop is CASSEQRGAYTDTQYF. The CDR3 DNA reads as TGTGCCAGCAGTGAGCAGCGGGGGGCCTACACAGATACGCAGTATTTT.

The chain combines TRBV27 with TRBJ2-1; 8 nucleotides align to TRBD2. CDR1 MNHEY and CDR2 SMNVEV come from the germline V gene (reference sequence). The trim removed 7 bases at V and 6 bases at J, leaving 11 bases unmatched. The CDR3 has 15 amino acids. This CDR3 reads CASTPFSGAINEQFF. In nucleotides, the CDR3 is TGTGCCAGCACCCCCTTTAGCGGGGCCATCAATGAGCAGTTCTTC.

The chain uses TRBV4-1 and TRBJ1-2; TRBD1 matches at 7 bases. CDR1 and CDR2 (germline): MGHRA, YSYEKL. Trimming took 5 bases from V and 3 from J; bases not matched to a gene: 3. This CDR3 is built from 13 residues. The CDR3: CASSKGTDYGYTF. The CDR3 nucleotides read TGCGCCAGCAGCAAAGGGACAGACTATGGCTACACCTTC.

This clone was counted a single time. The rearrangement joins TRBV3-1 (or the pseudogene TRBV3-2) to TRBJ2-1; 11 bases fit TRBD2. The length of the CDR3 is 17 residues. The junction had 5 bases not matched to a gene; V was cut back by 0 bases and J by 4 bases. The germline CDR1 and CDR2 sequences are LGHDT and YNNKEL (reference sequence). The CDR3 DNA follows: TGTGCCAGCAGCCAAGATCGAGGACTAGCGGGTTACAATGAGCAGTTCTTC. It specifies CASSQDRGLAGYNEQFF.

The rearrangement links TRBV12-3 or TRBV12-4 to TRBJ1-2; 8 bases match TRBD1. CDR3 length equals 13 residues. Trimming took 8 bases from V and 4 from J; bases not matched to a gene: 6. CDR3 sequence: CASQPGQGYGYTF. The DNA for the CDR3 is TGTGCCAGCCAACCAGGACAGGGCTATGGCTACACCTTC.

This sequence joins TRBV7-9 and TRBJ2-2; D possibly corresponds to TRBD1 (6 bases). Germline assignment: CDR1 SEHNR and CDR2 FQNEAQ (reference sequence). The V end lost 5 bases, the J end lost 6 bases, and 13 bases lay between the germline ends. This CDR3 has 14 amino acids. The CDR3 loop is CASSRQDSSGELFF. As DNA, the CDR3 is TGTGCCAGCAGCCGACAGGACTCCTCCGGGGAGCTGTTTTTT.

This chain links TRBV5-4 with TRBJ2-1; TRBD2 matches 8 bases. V shed 0 bases, J shed 0 bases, and the junction held 5 bases outside the gene matches. This CDR3 is built from 17 residues. Germline V CDR1 and CDR2: SGHNT, YYREEE (reference sequence). This CDR3 reads CASSLGGGGTSYNEQFF. In nucleotides, the CDR3 is TGTGCCAGCAGCTTGGGAGGCGGGGGGACCTCCTACAATGAGCAGTTCTTC.

In its sample, this clone was seen a few times. This chain links TRBV28 with TRBJ1-4; 7 bases are a match to TRBD1. Germline lookup yields CDR1 MDHEN and CDR2 SYDVKM. The CDR3 spans 15 residues. V lost 5 bases, J lost 7 bases, and 10 bases stayed unmatched. The CDR3 coding sequence is TGTGCCAGCAGTCGATCGCAGGGGGGCATTGAAAAACTGTTTTTT. This encodes CASSRSQGGIEKLFF. Combining the CDR3 with reference TRBV28 and TRBJ1-4 gives the whole variable domain DVKVTQSSRYLVKRTGEKVFLECVQDMDHENMFWYRQDPGLGLRLIYFSYDVKMKEKGDIPEGYSVSREKKERFSLILESASTNQTSMYLCASSRSQGGIEKLFFGSGTQLSVL.

The rearrangement joins TRBV5-6 to TRBJ2-1, with 10 bases aligning to TRBD1. J lost 4 bases, V lost 1 base, and 2 bases had no gene match. From germline, CDR1 is SGHDT and CDR2 YYEEEE. The CDR3 runs to 15 residues. DNA for the CDR3: TGTGCCAGCAGCTTGCAGGACAGGGGGTACAATGAGCAGTTCTTC. This translates into CASSLQDRGYNEQFF.

This clone has a handful of counts. The J gene is TRBJ1-6, the V gene TRBV2, with D perhaps TRBD1 (5 bases). The V end lost 1 base, the J end lost 6 bases, and 10 bases lay between the germline ends. CDR1 and CDR2 (germline): SNHLY, FYNNEI. CDR3 length: 15 residues. The CDR3 reads CASSEVGHANSPLHF. DNA for the CDR3: TGTGCCAGCAGTGAAGTAGGACACGCTAATTCACCCCTCCACTTT.

The V call is TRBV4-3, the J call TRBJ1-1; TRBD1 might be the D (5 bases). Germline CDR1 reads LGHNA; CDR2 reads YSLEER. The V gene lost 0 bases and the J gene lost 2 bases, with 10 bases spanning the gap. The CDR3 loop spans 15 amino acids. The CDR3, as DNA: TGCGCCAGCAGCCAAGATGGTACAGGAAACACTGAAGCTTTCTTT. It is translated as CASSQDGTGNTEAFF.

This clone was seen a handful of times. CDR3 protein: CSAHDSYGYTF. CDR3 bases: TGCAGTGCTCACGACAGCTATGGCTACACCTTC. V and J are TRBV20-1 and TRBJ1-2; D is possibly TRBD1 (5 bases). Germline V gene lookup returns CDR1 DFQATT and CDR2 SNEGSKA (reference sequence). The CDR3 spans 11 residues. V lost 5 bases, J lost 4 bases, and 8 bases lay in between.

This clone turned up a few times. The chain couples TRBV5-1 to TRBJ2-3, with TRBD2 matching over 10 bases. The CDR3 is made up of 15 amino acids. The junction had 10 bases not matched to a gene; V was cut back by 3 bases and J by 9 bases. Germline CDR1 is SGHRS and CDR2 is YFSETQ. CDR3 sequence reads: CASSSLAGDLATQYF. The CDR3, as DNA: TGCGCCAGCAGCTCCCTAGCGGGGGATCTTGCCACGCAGTATTTT. The entire variable domain, with the rest obtained from reference TRBV5-1 and TRBJ2-3, is as follows: KAGVTQTPRYLIKTRGQQVTLSCSPISGHRSVSWYQQTPGQGLQFLFEYFSETQRNKGNFPGRFSGRQFSNSRSEMNVSTLELGDSALYLCASSSLAGDLATQYFGPGTRLTVL.

The chain carries TRBV7-2 and TRBJ1-4, with 9 positions matching TRBD1. The length of the CDR3 is 16 residues. Unmatched junction bases numbered 9, after V lost 5 bases and J lost 5 bases. CDR1 is SGHTA, CDR2 FQGNSA, per germline. CDR3 sequence: CASSANPTGGNEKLFF. The CDR3 DNA is TGTGCCAGCAGCGCCAACCCGACAGGGGGGAATGAAAAACTGTTTTTT.

CDR3 residues: CASSRAGDTGELFF. As DNA, the CDR3 is TGTGCCAGCAGCCGGGCGGGGGACACCGGGGAGCTGTTTTTT. This chain connects TRBV5-5 to TRBJ2-2; 7 nucleotides agree with TRBD2. The V and J ends lost 4 bases and 3 bases, in that order; junction bases with no gene match: 3. The CDR3 loop spans 14 amino acids. Germline values: CDR1 SGHKS, CDR2 YYEKEE (reference sequence).

The chain recombines TRBV6-5 with TRBJ1-2; D call uncertain. The ends were cut back, 11 bases at V and 2 bases at J, with 6 bases in the middle. Per germline, CDR1 MNHEY and CDR2 SVGAGI. The CDR3 sequence is 10 residues long. This chain's CDR3 is CAAGNYGYTF. CDR3 nucleotides: TGTGCCGCGGGCAACTATGGCTACACCTTC.

The chain joins TRBV6-2 or TRBV6-3 to TRBJ1-6; D unclear. Per germline, CDR1 MNHEY and CDR2 SVGEGT. Deletions cut 0 bases from V and 4 bases from J, with 10 bases between. The CDR3 loop spans 16 amino acids. CDR3 region: CASSYSMTSYNSPLHF. The CDR3, as DNA: TGTGCCAGCAGTTACTCGATGACAAGTTATAATTCACCCCTCCACTTT.

This clone has only one observation. The chain links TRBV2 to TRBJ2-5; D is perhaps TRBD2 (6 bases). The CDR3 spans 14 residues. Trimming took off 2 bases at V and 5 bases at J, with 12 bases between the two ends. Germline V CDR1 and CDR2: SNHLY, FYNNEI. The CDR3 region has the DNA TGTGCCAGCAGTGAACGGCGGGGTCTCGAGACCCAGTACTTC. This codes for CASSERRGLETQYF.

The chain carries TRBV4-1 and TRBJ2-7, with a tentative D call TRBD1 (6 bases). Per the germline V gene, CDR1 is MGHRA and CDR2 is YSYEKL. The V and J ends lost 6 bases and 0 bases respectively, with 9 bases between them. This CDR3 comprises 13 residues. The CDR3 nucleotides are TGCGCCAGCAGAGCGACAGGCTCCTACGAGCAGTACTTC. Residues: CASRATGSYEQYF.

This CDR3 is CASSLSTGEGNTIYF. The CDR3 coding sequence is TGTGCCAGCAGCTTAAGTACAGGGGAAGGAAACACCATATATTTT. The rearrangement joins TRBV7-2 to TRBJ1-3, with TRBD1 identical over 7 bases. V lost 2 bases, J lost 4 bases, and 5 bases stayed unmatched. Per the germline V gene, CDR1 is SGHTA and CDR2 is FQGNSA. The CDR3 sequence is 15 residues long.

V gene TRBV4-3 combines with J gene TRBJ2-2, with TRBD1 matching over 9 bases. Germline CDR1 and CDR2: LGHNA and YSLEER. The CDR3 totals 16 residues. V gave up 2 bases and J gave up 5 bases; unmatched junction bases: 6. The CDR3 sequence: CASSQSGTGRTGELFF. In nucleotides, the CDR3 is TGCGCCAGCAGCCAATCTGGGACAGGGAGAACCGGGGAGCTGTTTTTT.

The chain couples TRBV9 to TRBJ2-5; D may be TRBD2 (6 bases). The germline V and J ends were trimmed by 7 bases and 1 base, with 17 bases remaining between them. The CDR3 is 15 amino acids. Germline CDR1 reads SGDLS; CDR2 reads YYNGEE. CDR3 protein: CASRGLRGAQETQYF. For the CDR3, the DNA is TGTGCCAGCCGTGGCCTACGCGGGGCCCAAGAGACCCAGTACTTC.

This chain uses TRBV7-3 with TRBJ2-1, with D perhaps TRBD1 (6 bases). CDR1 is SGHTA and CDR2 is FQGTGA in the germline V gene. The CDR3 runs to 16 residues. Trimming took 1 base from V and 2 from J, leaving 12 bases between them. CDR3 nucleotides: TGTGCCAGCAGCTTAAGCTTTGGGACACCCTACAATGAGCAGTTCTTC. This translates into CASSLSFGTPYNEQFF.

The chain links TRBV6-5 to TRBJ1-1; D gene unclear. Trimming left V 8 bases short and J 3 bases short, with 16 bases between. The CDR3 covers 14 residues. CDR1 is MNHEY and CDR2 is SVGAGI in the germline V gene. CDR3: CASRGGRRDTEAFF. The CDR3 nucleotides read TGTGCCAGCCGGGGAGGACGGAGGGACACTGAAGCTTTCTTT.

J is TRBJ2-2 and V is TRBV7-9; possible D gene TRBD2, 7 bases. The CDR3 covers 15 residues. V dropped 7 bases and J dropped 3 bases, with 15 bases sitting between them. Germline CDR1 SEHNR, CDR2 FQNEAQ (reference sequence). The CDR3 DNA sequence: TGTGCCAGCAACGAAGGGGGGGCGGACACCGGGGAGCTGTTTTTT. It specifies CASNEGGADTGELFF.

The V call is TRBV5-1, the J call TRBJ1-1, with D perhaps TRBD1 (6 bases). The CDR3 has 15 residues. Looked up from germline, CDR1 is SGHRS and CDR2 is YFSETQ. V shed 0 bases and J shed 3 bases, with 12 bases lying between them. The CDR3 sequence is CASSLVKGGDTEAFF. The CDR3, as DNA: TGCGCCAGCAGCTTGGTAAAAGGGGGAGACACTGAAGCTTTCTTT.